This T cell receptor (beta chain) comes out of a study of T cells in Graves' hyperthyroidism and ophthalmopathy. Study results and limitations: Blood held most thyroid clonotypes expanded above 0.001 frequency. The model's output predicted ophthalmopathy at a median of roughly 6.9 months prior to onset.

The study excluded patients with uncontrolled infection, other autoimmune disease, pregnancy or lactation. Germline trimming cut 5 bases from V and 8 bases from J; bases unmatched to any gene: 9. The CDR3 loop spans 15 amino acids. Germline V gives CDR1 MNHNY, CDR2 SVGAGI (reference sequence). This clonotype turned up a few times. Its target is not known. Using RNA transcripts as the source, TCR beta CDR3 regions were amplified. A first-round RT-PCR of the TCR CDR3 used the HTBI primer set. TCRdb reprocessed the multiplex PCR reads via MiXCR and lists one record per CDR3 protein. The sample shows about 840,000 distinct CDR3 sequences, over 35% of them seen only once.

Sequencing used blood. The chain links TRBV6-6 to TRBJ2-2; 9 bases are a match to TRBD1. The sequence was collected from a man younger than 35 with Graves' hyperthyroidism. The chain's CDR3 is CASSQGQGSSGELFF. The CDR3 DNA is TGTGCCAGCAGTCAAGGACAGGGGTCATCAGGGGAGCTGTTTTTT.